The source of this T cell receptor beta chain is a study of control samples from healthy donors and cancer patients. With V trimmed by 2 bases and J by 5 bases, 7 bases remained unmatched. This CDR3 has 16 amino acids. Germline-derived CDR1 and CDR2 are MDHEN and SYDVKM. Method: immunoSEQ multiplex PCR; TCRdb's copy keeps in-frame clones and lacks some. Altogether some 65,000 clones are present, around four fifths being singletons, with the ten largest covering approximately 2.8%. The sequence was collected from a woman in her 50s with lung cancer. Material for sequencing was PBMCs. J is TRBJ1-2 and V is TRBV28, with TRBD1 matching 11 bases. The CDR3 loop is CASSLIGQGAVYGYTF. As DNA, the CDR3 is TGTGCCAGCAGTTTAATCGGACAGGGGGCTGTTTATGGCTACACCTTC.